This T cell receptor (beta chain) appears in the sequencing data of a study of vaccination and CD4 T cells after COVID-19. Comment on this clonotype: Its antigen is not identified.

The study sequenced cultured CD4+ T cell DNA using the Oncomine TCR Beta short-read assay. MiXCR was run by TCRdb on the PCR reads, yielding one entry per CDR3 protein. This sample has roughly 4,000 distinct CDR3 sequences, with roughly 21% found just once. Treatment specified: approximately 9-day PBMC culture with coronavirus spike peptide pools or control peptides (ViraFEST assay). Sequenced material: CD4+ T cells from blood, cultured in vitro. The TCR comes from a human donor who had recovered from COVID-19.

The CDR3 spells CSASTGTEPYEQYF. In DNA, the CDR3 is TGCAGTGCTTCTACCGGGACGGAACCCTACGAGCAGTACTTC. The chain has TRBV20-1 and TRBJ2-7; the D call may be TRBD1 or TRBD2 (5 bases each). The germline CDR1 and CDR2 sequences are DFQATT and SNEGSKA (reference sequence). Trimming stripped 5 bases from V and 2 bases from J, with 16 bases between. This CDR3 has 14 residues.